These 6 T cell receptor beta chains came from one sample sequenced in a study of OX40 agonist ivuxolimab in advanced cancers. The assay was immunoSEQ multiplex PCR, and TCRdb's table has in-frame clones only and misses some. The sample lists about 58,000 clones, approximately 87% seen once, with approximately 3.1% in the top ten. The material sequenced was CD4+ or CD8+ T cells sorted from blood, taken in a trial of the OX40 agonist ivuxolimab. These receptors were obtained from an adult with an advanced solid tumor such as melanoma, head and neck, liver or kidney cancer.

The chain combines TRBV11-3 with TRBJ1-1; D is uncertain. Per the germline V gene, CDR1 is SGHNT and CDR2 is YENEEA. The ends were cut back, 4 bases at V and 11 bases at J, with 14 bases in the middle. CDR3 length: 12 amino acids. The CDR3 bases are TGTGCCAGCAGCTACAAGCCAAATTGGGCTTTCTTT. Amino acids: CASSYKPNWAFF.

This clone has just a few counts. The V call is TRBV18, the J call TRBJ1-1, with a weak D call TRBD1 (5 bases). Germline V lookup: CDR1 KGHSH, CDR2 LQKENI. The V end was cut by 4 bases, the J end by 0 bases, with 9 bases between. The CDR3 has 14 amino acids. CDR3: CASSRGNMNTEAFF. The CDR3 bases are TGTGCCAGCTCACGGGGGAACATGAACACTGAAGCTTTCTTT.

The chain links TRBV30 to TRBJ2-7; no definite D call. Germline-derived CDR1 and CDR2 are GTSNPN and SVGIG (reference sequence). The CDR3 runs 13 residues. Trimming shortened V by 2 bases and J by 1 base, and 9 bases separated the two germline ends. CDR3 DNA sequence: TGTGCCTGGAGTCCCCATCGGTCCTACGAGCAGTACTTC. The encoded protein is CAWSPHRSYEQYF.

The chain combines TRBV4-2 with TRBJ1-6, with unresolved D. The CDR3 contains 15 residues. Looked up from germline, CDR1 is LGHNA and CDR2 is YNFKEQ. Trimming took off 0 bases at V and 7 bases at J, with 10 bases between the two ends. CDR3 sequence reads: CASSQERQNNSPLHF. The CDR3 DNA follows: TGTGCCAGCAGCCAAGAACGGCAGAACAATTCACCCCTCCACTTT.

The chain is built from TRBV28 and TRBJ2-1; 9 bases agree with TRBD2. Germline CDR1 is MDHEN and CDR2 is SYDVKM. V lost 6 bases and J lost 4; bases outside the gene matches: 7. The CDR3 extends over 15 amino acids. The CDR3 bases are TGTGCCAGCAGGCGCGGGGGGGCCGATTACAATGAGCAGTTCTTC. Translating gives CASRRGGADYNEQFF.

The V and J genes are TRBV29-1 and TRBJ2-3; D gene unclear. Germline V gives CDR1 SQVTM, CDR2 ANQGSEA. This CDR3 comprises 12 residues. The V end was cut by 3 bases, the J end by 2 bases, with 6 bases between. CDR3 in amino acids: CSVERHTDTQYF. CDR3 DNA: TGCAGCGTTGAGAGGCACACAGATACGCAGTATTTT.